A single sample is the source of the 19 T cell receptor beta chains below, sequenced in a study of type 1 regulatory T cells. Their cognate antigens are unknown. TCRdb reprocessed the reads via MiXCR and lists one record per CDR3 protein. The data hold more than 60,000 distinct CDR3 sequences, with around 49% observed a single time. The source material was cultured non-Tr1 T cells, either the whole culture or a sorted T cell fraction (not recorded which). The source is a human donor in good health.

The genes are TRBV7-9 and TRBJ2-3; tentatively, D is TRBD1 or TRBD2 (5 bases each). Germline lookup yields CDR1 SEHNR and CDR2 FQNEAQ (reference sequence). This CDR3 has 15 amino acids. Trimming cost V 7 bases and J 2 bases, with 16 bases left between them. The CDR3 reads CASTYSPGTTDTQYF. CDR3 sequence (DNA): TGTGCCAGCACCTACTCTCCGGGGACCACAGATACGCAGTATTTT.

This clonotype was observed a few times. The V and J genes are TRBV6-1 and TRBJ2-7, with 8 nucleotides matching TRBD2. The CDR3 loop spans 15 amino acids. Unmatched junction bases numbered 11, after V lost 7 bases and J lost 3 bases. In germline, CDR1 is MNHNS, CDR2 SASEGT. The CDR3 region is CASNPGGERVYEQYF. The DNA of the CDR3 is TGTGCCAGCAACCCCGGGGGGGAAAGGGTCTACGAGCAGTACTTC.

This clonotype was seen repeatedly, ten times or more. The chain uses TRBV7-8 and TRBJ2-7, with a tentative D call TRBD1 (5 bases). From germline, CDR1 is SGHVS and CDR2 FQNEAQ. The CDR3 has 19 residues. The V end lost 1 base, the J end lost 3 bases, and 25 bases lay between the germline ends. The DNA for the CDR3 is TGTGCCAGCAGCTTAGGGGGCAGGTTTTCATTGAGTTTCGTCTACGAGCAGTACTTC. Translated: CASSLGGRFSLSFVYEQYF.

This clonotype has just one count. CDR3 bases: TGTGCCAGCAGCCCGGGACAGGGGTTTCGGAAGAACACCGGGGAGCTGTTTTTT. This gives the protein CASSPGQGFRKNTGELFF. This chain uses TRBV5-4 with TRBJ2-2, with 10 bases aligning to TRBD1. Germline V gene data show CDR1 as SGHNT and CDR2 as YYREEE (reference sequence). The CDR3 is 18 residues long. Trimming at V came to 4 bases and at J to 1 base, leaving 10 bases not matched to a gene.

This clonotype turned up a few times. The V and J genes are TRBV7-2 and TRBJ2-7; D might be TRBD1 (6 bases). The ends were cut back, 5 bases at V and 6 bases at J, with 14 bases in the middle. CDR1 is SGHTA and CDR2 is FQGNSA in the germline V gene. The CDR3 is 13 amino acids. The DNA of the CDR3 is TGTGCCAGCAGCCCACAGGGAGCTTCCGAGCAGTACTTC. It translates to CASSPQGASEQYF.

This clonotype was recorded a few times. The rearrangement joins TRBV7-2 to TRBJ2-2, with TRBD2 identical over 7 bases. After removal of 6 bases from V and 11 bases from J, the junction contained 12 bases not matched to a gene. The length of the CDR3 is 14 residues. The germline CDR1 and CDR2 sequences are SGHTA and FQGNSA. The CDR3 bases are TGTGCCAGCAGGAAAGCGGGGACGGGATCCGAGCTGTTTTTT. Translated: CASRKAGTGSELFF. Complete variable domain (other parts from reference TRBV7-2 and TRBJ2-2): GAGVSQSPSNKVTEKGKDVELRCDPISGHTALYWYRQSLGQGLEFLIYFQGNSAPDKSGLPSDRFSAERTGGSVSTLTIQRTQQEDSAVYLCASRKAGTGSELFFGEGSRLTVL.

There are a few counts of this clonotype. This chain uses TRBV6-1 with TRBJ2-3; a possible D gene is TRBD2 (6 bases). The CDR3 is 14 amino acids. V gave up 10 bases and J gave up 1 base, with 15 bases separating them. The V gene's germline CDR1 is MNHNS and CDR2 SASEGT. This chain's CDR3 is CATGGGGGTDTQYF. For the CDR3, the DNA is TGTGCCACCGGAGGAGGCGGGGGCACAGATACGCAGTATTTT.

In the case of this clonotype: This could be a read error, since a much larger clone is one nucleotide away. The conserved final phenylalanine or tryptophan is absent from the CDR3, which likely points to a read error. V and J are TRBV20-1 and TRBJ1-6; unclear D gene. CDR1 and CDR2 from the germline V gene are DFQATT and SNEGSKA (reference sequence). CDR3 length: 13 residues. Between the trimmed V and J ends, which lost 5 bases and 15 bases, there was a span of 20 bases. The CDR3 DNA reads as TGCAGTGCTCCCCGGCAGGCGCTACTAGGCCTCCACTTA. This translates into CSAPRQALLGLHL.

The chain employs TRBV7-2 and TRBJ2-5; TRBD1 matches at 7 bases. CDR1 and CDR2 (germline): SGHTA, FQGNSA. This CDR3 region has 14 residues. Trimming at V came to 3 bases and at J to 0 bases, leaving 1 base not matched to a gene. In nucleotides, the CDR3 is TGTGCCAGCAGCTTGGGACAGCACCAAGAGACCCAGTACTTC. Its translation is CASSLGQHQETQYF.

This clonotype came up once. The J gene is TRBJ1-1, the V gene TRBV5-1; no clear D. The CDR3 runs to 14 residues. CDR1 SGHRS and CDR2 YFSETQ come from the germline V gene. V was pared by 3 bases and J by 4 bases, with 13 bases between. The DNA for the CDR3 is TGCGCCAGCAGCTCCTCAGCGGGTGCCACTGAAGCTTTCTTT. Protein sequence: CASSSSAGATEAFF.

The chain is built from TRBV3-1 and TRBJ1-2; D gene unclear. The CDR3 runs 15 residues. The germline gives CDR1 LGHDT, CDR2 YNNKEL (reference sequence). V was cut by 1 base and J by 0 bases, with 9 bases left in between. CDR3 in amino acids: CASSQGRGANYGYTF. CDR3 DNA sequence: TGTGCCAGCAGCCAAGGACGTGGAGCTAACTATGGCTACACCTTC.

The count of this clonotype is one. V is TRBV7-9 and J is TRBJ2-1; D not certain. The germline V gene encodes CDR1 SEHNR and CDR2 FQNEAQ (reference sequence). Between the trimmed V and J ends, which lost 2 bases and 7 bases, there was a span of 12 bases. The CDR3 extends over 14 amino acids. The CDR3 is CASSLWVPGNEQFF. Written as DNA, the CDR3 is TGTGCCAGCAGCTTATGGGTCCCTGGGAATGAGCAGTTCTTC. Filled out from reference TRBV7-9 and TRBJ2-1, the complete variable domain reads DTGVSQNPRHKITKRGQNVTFRCDPISEHNRLYWYRQTLGQGPEFLTYFQNEAQLEKSRLLSDRFSAERPKGSFSTLEIQRTEQGDSAMYLCASSLWVPGNEQFFGPGTRLTVL.

The chain links TRBV12-3 or TRBV12-4 to TRBJ1-2; D unresolved. The V end was cut by 7 bases, the J end by 4 bases, with 19 bases between. The CDR3 is 15 residues long. CDR3 in DNA: TGTGCCAGCAACGGCCCCCTTAGAAACGGCTATGGCTACACCTTC. As protein: CASNGPLRNGYGYTF.

This clonotype was observed many times. This chain joins TRBV7-9 and TRBJ1-1; D unclear. CDR3 length equals 11 residues. CDR1 and CDR2 (germline): SEHNR, FQNEAQ (reference sequence). The germline V and J ends were trimmed by 5 bases and 11 bases, with 12 bases remaining between them. CDR3 coding DNA: TGTGCCAGCAGCGAGGCTACGATGGCTTTCTTT. It yields the protein CASSEATMAFF.

The table lists this clonotype with a few counts. The V and J genes are TRBV24-1 and TRBJ2-2, with D possibly matching TRBD2 (6 bases). V lost 6 bases to trimming and J lost 0 bases, with 10 bases between them. The length of the CDR3 is 15 residues. The V gene's germline CDR1 is KGHDR and CDR2 SFDVKD. CDR3 nucleotides: TGTGCCACCAGTCCTAGCGACGCGAACACCGGGGAGCTGTTTTTT. Its translation is CATSPSDANTGELFF.

The table lists this clonotype with a few counts. V gene TRBV4-1 combines with J gene TRBJ1-6, with unresolved D. The V gene lost 1 base and the J gene lost 10 bases, with 8 bases spanning the gap. Germline V CDR1 and CDR2: MGHRA, YSYEKL. The CDR3 has 13 residues. The CDR3, as DNA: TGCGCCAGCAGCCAAGTCCTAGCCTCACCCCTCCACTTT. As protein: CASSQVLASPLHF.

The chain carries TRBV29-1 and TRBJ1-1; tentatively, D is TRBD1 (5 bases). Trimming pared 5 bases from V and 0 bases from J, leaving 10 bases between. The CDR3 has 13 residues. Germline V gives CDR1 SQVTM, CDR2 ANQGSEA. The chain's CDR3 is CSVPGEMNTEAFF. The CDR3 region has the DNA TGCAGCGTTCCGGGGGAAATGAACACTGAAGCTTTCTTT.

V and J are TRBV4-1 and TRBJ2-2, with D perhaps TRBD1 (5 bases). The germline V gene encodes CDR1 MGHRA and CDR2 YSYEKL. This CDR3 spans 15 amino acids. Trimming removed 3 bases at V and 1 base at J, with 9 bases between. DNA of the CDR3: TGCGCCAGCAGCCAGTCCAGGGTGAACACCGGGGAGCTGTTTTTT. Translated: CASSQSRVNTGELFF.

This clonotype has a handful of counts. The chain employs TRBV18 and TRBJ1-1; TRBD1 is a possible D gene (6 bases). The CDR3 is 17 residues long. Germline V gives CDR1 KGHSH, CDR2 LQKENI. Trimming left V 0 bases short and J 0 bases short, with 14 bases between. In DNA, the CDR3 is TGTGCCAGCTCACCACCGGGGTCGGCAGGGGTGAACACTGAAGCTTTCTTT. As protein: CASSPPGSAGVNTEAFF.